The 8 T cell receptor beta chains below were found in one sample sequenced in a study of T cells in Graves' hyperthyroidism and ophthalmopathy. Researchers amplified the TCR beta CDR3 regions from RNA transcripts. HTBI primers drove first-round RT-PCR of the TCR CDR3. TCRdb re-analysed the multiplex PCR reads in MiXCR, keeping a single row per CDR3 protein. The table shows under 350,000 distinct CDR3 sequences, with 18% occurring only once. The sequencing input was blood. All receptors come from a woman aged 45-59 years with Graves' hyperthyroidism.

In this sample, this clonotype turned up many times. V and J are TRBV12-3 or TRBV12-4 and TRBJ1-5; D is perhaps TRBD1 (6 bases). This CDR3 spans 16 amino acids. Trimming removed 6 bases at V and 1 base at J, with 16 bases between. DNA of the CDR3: TGTGCCAGCAGCAAGGCCGGGGGCGCCAGCAATCAGCCCCAGCATTTT. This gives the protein CASSKAGGASNQPQHF.

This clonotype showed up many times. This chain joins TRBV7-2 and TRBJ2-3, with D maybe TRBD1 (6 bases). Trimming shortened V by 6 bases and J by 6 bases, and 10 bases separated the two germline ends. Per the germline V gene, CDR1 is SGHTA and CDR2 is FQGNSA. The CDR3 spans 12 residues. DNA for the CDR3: TGTGCCAGCAGGTCCACAGGGGATACGCAGTATTTT. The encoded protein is CASRSTGDTQYF.

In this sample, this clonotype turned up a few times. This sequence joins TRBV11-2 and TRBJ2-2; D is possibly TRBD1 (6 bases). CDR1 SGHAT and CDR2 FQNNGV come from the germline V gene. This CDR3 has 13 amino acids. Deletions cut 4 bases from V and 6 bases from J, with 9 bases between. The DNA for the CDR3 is TGTGCCAGCAGCTCAAACAGGGCCGGGGAGCTGTTTTTT. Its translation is CASSSNRAGELFF. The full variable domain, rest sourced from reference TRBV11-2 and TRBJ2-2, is EAGVAQSPRYKIIEKRQSVAFWCNPISGHATLYWYQQILGQGPKLLIQFQNNGVVDDSQLPKDRFSAERLKGVDSTLKIQPAKLEDSAVYLCASSSNRAGELFFGEGSRLTVL.

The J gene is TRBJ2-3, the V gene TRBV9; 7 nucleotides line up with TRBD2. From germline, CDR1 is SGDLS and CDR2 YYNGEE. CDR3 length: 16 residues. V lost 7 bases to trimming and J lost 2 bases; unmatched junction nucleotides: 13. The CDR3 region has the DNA TGTGCCAGCGGGGCGACGGGAGGTCCGAACACAGATACGCAGTATTTT. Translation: CASGATGGPNTDTQYF.

CDR3 region: CASSSRGLNQPQHF. In nucleotides, the CDR3 is TGTGCCAGCAGTTCCAGGGGGCTCAATCAGCCCCAGCATTTT. The chain joins TRBV6-1 to TRBJ1-5; 8 nucleotides agree with TRBD1. From germline, CDR1 is MNHNS and CDR2 SASEGT. The CDR3 contains 14 residues. The V gene end was trimmed by 5 bases and the J gene end by 3 bases; junction bases not matched to a gene: 3.

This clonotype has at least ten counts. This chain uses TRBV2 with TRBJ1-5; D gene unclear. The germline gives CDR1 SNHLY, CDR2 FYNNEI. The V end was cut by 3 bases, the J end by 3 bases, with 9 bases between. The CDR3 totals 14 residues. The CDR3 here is CASSDRHPNQPQHF. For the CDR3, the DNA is TGTGCCAGCAGTGATCGACACCCCAATCAGCCCCAGCATTTT.

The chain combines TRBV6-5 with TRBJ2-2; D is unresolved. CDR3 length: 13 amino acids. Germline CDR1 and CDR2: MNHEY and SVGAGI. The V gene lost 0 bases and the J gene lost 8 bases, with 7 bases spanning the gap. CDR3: CASSYSHGGELFF. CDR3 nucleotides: TGTGCCAGCAGTTACTCGCATGGGGGGGAGCTGTTTTTT.

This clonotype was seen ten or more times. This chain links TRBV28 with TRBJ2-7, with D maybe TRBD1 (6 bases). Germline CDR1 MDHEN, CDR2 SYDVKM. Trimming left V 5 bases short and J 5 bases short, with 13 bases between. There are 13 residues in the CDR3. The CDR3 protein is CASSPGTNDEQYF. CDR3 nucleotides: TGTGCCAGCAGTCCCGGGACAAATGACGAGCAGTACTTC.